This entry lists 32 T cell receptor beta chains sequenced from one sample in a study of blood T cell repertoires in COVID-19. TCRdb's table, derived via immunoSEQ multiplex PCR, lists solely in-frame clones and lacks some. The sample contains nearly 70,000 clones, around 84% of which appear only once. Material: peripheral blood. The receptors originated from a woman older than 75 with acute or convalescent COVID-19.

In this sample, this clone turned up once. The gene calls are TRBV11-2 and TRBJ2-5, with a possible D match to TRBD1 (5 bases). The germline V and J ends were trimmed by 1 base and 1 base, with 7 bases remaining between them. CDR3 length equals 14 residues. Looked up from germline, CDR1 is SGHAT and CDR2 is FQNNGV. The CDR3 region has the DNA TGTGCCAGCAGCTTAGCAGGGTTCCAAGAGACCCAGTACTTC. The encoded protein is CASSLAGFQETQYF.

The rearrangement uses TRBV2 and TRBJ1-1; 7 bases fit TRBD1. The germline gives CDR1 SNHLY, CDR2 FYNNEI. The CDR3 runs 13 residues. V trimming: 6 bases; J trimming: 11 bases; junction bases outside the gene matches: 12. CDR3 sequence (DNA): TGTGCCAGCAGGAGCGACAGGGACGGAAGTGCTTTCTTT. Translated, it gives CASRSDRDGSAFF.

V gene TRBV5-1 combines with J gene TRBJ1-1; TRBD1 matches 8 bases. The CDR3 extends over 15 amino acids. In germline, CDR1 is SGHRS, CDR2 YFSETQ. Unmatched junction bases numbered 10, after V lost 4 bases and J lost 5 bases. CDR3 protein: CASSGGSGQGTEAFF. CDR3 sequence (DNA): TGCGCCAGCAGCGGGGGGTCCGGACAGGGTACTGAAGCTTTCTTT.

A few counts support this clone. This chain joins TRBV2 and TRBJ2-1; 11 bases agree with TRBD1. The germline V gene has CDR1 SNHLY and CDR2 FYNNEI. V was pared by 6 bases and J by 8 bases, with 9 bases of the junction left unmatched. The CDR3 loop spans 15 amino acids. The CDR3 DNA is TGTGCCAGCAGCGCGGACAGGGGGCTTTTCGATGAGCAGTTCTTC. Translation gives CASSADRGLFDEQFF.

This clone showed up just once. The gene calls are TRBV10-1 and TRBJ2-2; D remains ambiguous. The CDR3 is 15 residues long. V lost 2 bases to trimming and J lost 4 bases, with 11 bases between them. The V gene's germline CDR1 is WNHNN and CDR2 SYGVQD (reference sequence). The CDR3 loop reads CASSEGQALTGELFF. DNA for the CDR3: TGCGCCAGCAGTGAGGGGCAGGCGCTCACCGGGGAGCTGTTTTTT.

The rearrangement joins TRBV29-1 to TRBJ1-1, with D possibly being TRBD1 (6 bases). The length of the CDR3 is 13 residues. CDR1 and CDR2 (germline): SQVTM, ANQGSEA. Trimming shortened V by 6 bases and J by 5 bases, and 16 bases separated the two germline ends. The CDR3 here is CSVGAATRTEAFF. The CDR3 DNA sequence: TGCAGCGTGGGGGCAGCGACGAGGACTGAAGCTTTCTTT.

The chain uses TRBV9 and TRBJ1-6, with TRBD1 matching over 7 bases. The CDR3 spans 13 residues. Germline CDR1 is SGDLS and CDR2 is YYNGEE. V gave up 0 bases and J gave up 14 bases; unmatched junction bases: 5. In DNA, the CDR3 is TGTGCCAGCAGCGTAGGCGGGACAGAGGCCCTCCACTTT. This sequence encodes CASSVGGTEALHF.

This chain links TRBV2 with TRBJ2-2; D uncertain. The CDR3 has 14 residues. Germline CDR1 reads SNHLY; CDR2 reads FYNNEI. Trimming took 1 base from V and 1 from J, leaving 4 bases between them. CDR3: CASSEGQNTGELFF. CDR3 bases: TGTGCCAGCAGTGAAGGGCAGAACACCGGGGAGCTGTTTTTT.

This chain joins TRBV25-1 and TRBJ2-5; D remains unclear. Germline V gene lookup returns CDR1 MGHDK and CDR2 SYGVNS. Trimming left V 3 bases short and J 1 base short, with 9 bases between. The CDR3 spans 14 residues. In nucleotides, the CDR3 is TGTGCCAGCAGTGATTGGCGGTTCCAAGAGACCCAGTACTTC. Residues: CASSDWRFQETQYF.

The DNA of the CDR3 is TGTGCCAGCAGCTTGACAGTGAACACTGAAGCTTTCTTT. It translates to CASSLTVNTEAFF. V is TRBV5-5 and J is TRBJ1-1, with unresolved D. Germline CDR1 SGHKS, CDR2 YYEKEE (reference sequence). V was trimmed by 1 base and J by 0 bases, leaving 4 bases between them. The CDR3 sequence is 13 residues long.

The chain uses TRBV5-1 and TRBJ2-3; perhaps TRBD2 as D (6 bases). V lost 3 bases to trimming and J lost 1 base, with 12 bases between them. This CDR3 is built from 15 residues. In germline, CDR1 is SGHRS, CDR2 YFSETQ. DNA of the CDR3: TGCGCCAGCAGCTCGGAGACGGGGGGCACAGATACGCAGTATTTT. This sequence encodes CASSSETGGTDTQYF.

Here the CDR3 DNA reads TGCGCCAGCAGCGCCGGGACAGGGGTACTCCACGAGCAGTACTTC. Amino acid sequence: CASSAGTGVLHEQYF. The rearrangement links TRBV5-1 to TRBJ2-7, with 10 bases lining up with TRBD1. J lost 5 bases, V lost 4 bases, and 9 bases had no gene match. There are 15 residues in the CDR3. Germline CDR1 and CDR2: SGHRS and YFSETQ.

V and J are TRBV27 and TRBJ1-1; perhaps TRBD1 as D (5 bases). CDR3 size: 14 residues. CDR1 MNHEY and CDR2 SMNVEV come from the germline V gene (reference sequence). Trimming left V 3 bases short and J 0 bases short, with 8 bases between. The CDR3 protein is CASSFGGVNTEAFF. The CDR3 bases are TGTGCCAGCAGTTTCGGGGGTGTGAACACTGAAGCTTTCTTT.

V is TRBV5-8 and J is TRBJ2-7; 9 bases line up with TRBD1. The CDR3 is 16 amino acids. Per the germline V gene, CDR1 is SGHTS and CDR2 is YDEGEE. V gave up 4 bases and J gave up 5 bases; unmatched junction bases: 13. The CDR3 DNA follows: TGTGCCAGCAGCCCTGGACAGGGGAGAGGTCAGCACGAGCAGTACTTC. Its protein is CASSPGQGRGQHEQYF.

The chain links TRBV5-1 to TRBJ1-1; 8 bases map to TRBD1. This CDR3 has 13 amino acids. V trimming: 2 bases; J trimming: 11 bases; junction bases outside the gene matches: 8. CDR1 and CDR2 (germline): SGHRS, YFSETQ. The CDR3 loop is CASSLGQGREAFF. CDR3 nucleotides: TGCGCCAGCAGCTTAGGACAGGGCCGGGAGGCTTTCTTT.

The J gene is TRBJ1-3, the V gene TRBV5-1; D remains ambiguous. CDR1 and CDR2 from the germline V gene are SGHRS and YFSETQ. V gave up 5 bases and J gave up 0 bases, with 9 bases separating them. The CDR3 runs to 14 residues. The CDR3 protein is CASRGVGSGNTIYF. The CDR3, as DNA: TGCGCCAGCAGGGGAGTGGGCTCTGGAAACACCATATATTTT.

The V and J genes are TRBV18 and TRBJ2-1; no definite D call. Trimming took off 2 bases at V and 7 bases at J, with 6 bases between the two ends. The CDR3 has 12 amino acids. CDR1 is KGHSH and CDR2 is LQKENI in the germline V gene. CDR3 bases: TGTGCCAGCTCACCATGGAGTAATGAGCAGTTCTTC. Amino acid sequence: CASSPWSNEQFF. Variable domain in full (rest from reference TRBV18 and TRBJ2-1): NAGVMQNPRHLVRRRGQEARLRCSPMKGHSHVYWYRQLPEEGLKFMVYLQKENIIDESGMPKERFSAEFPKEGPSILRIQQVVRGDSAAYFCASSPWSNEQFFGPGTRLTVL.

The table lists this clone with many counts. This chain connects TRBV7-9 to TRBJ1-2; weak D call: TRBD1 (6 bases). V was clipped by 2 bases and J by 4 bases, with 8 bases between them. The V gene's germline CDR1 is SEHNR and CDR2 FQNEAQ (reference sequence). The CDR3 runs 13 residues. CDR3 loop: CASSLRGGYGYTF. CDR3 DNA: TGTGCCAGCAGCTTAAGGGGGGGCTATGGCTACACCTTC.

The chain has TRBV19 and TRBJ1-2, with TRBD1 matching over 7 bases. Germline V gives CDR1 LNHDA, CDR2 SQIVND (reference sequence). V lost 5 bases, J lost 4 bases, and 10 bases stayed unmatched. There are 15 residues in the CDR3. As DNA, the CDR3 is TGTGCCAGTAGTTCCAGACAGGGCCTCCTCTATGGCTACACCTTC. Encoded protein: CASSSRQGLLYGYTF.

This clone was found once. The chain has TRBV7-9 and TRBJ2-5, with a tentative D call TRBD2 (7 bases). Germline V lookup: CDR1 SEHNR, CDR2 FQNEAQ (reference sequence). The ends were cut back, 6 bases at V and 5 bases at J, with 13 bases in the middle. The CDR3 has 13 amino acids. The DNA of the CDR3 is TGTGCCAGCAGTACGGGGGGCCTGGAGACCCAGTACTTC. Residues: CASSTGGLETQYF.

The J gene is TRBJ1-1, the V gene TRBV11-2, with 10 bases lining up with TRBD1. The CDR3 consists of 15 residues. The germline gives CDR1 SGHAT, CDR2 FQNNGV. Trimming cost V 5 bases and J 6 bases; bases outside gene matches: 9. CDR3 protein: CASSPRTGGGAEAFF. The CDR3, as DNA: TGTGCCAGCAGCCCCCGGACAGGGGGTGGGGCTGAAGCTTTCTTT.

In this sample, this clone turned up a few times. The gene calls are TRBV30 and TRBJ2-5; 9 positions agree with TRBD1. The trim removed 4 bases at V and 5 bases at J, leaving 17 bases unmatched. Germline values: CDR1 GTSNPN, CDR2 SVGIG (reference sequence). The CDR3 consists of 17 residues. CDR3 DNA sequence: TGTGCCTGGACCCCTTGGAGGGGACAGGGAAGGGGGGAGACCCAGTACTTC. Translating it yields CAWTPWRGQGRGETQYF.

V gene TRBV18 combines with J gene TRBJ2-7; 9 bases are a match to TRBD1. V shed 4 bases, J shed 3 bases, and the junction held 7 bases outside the gene matches. Germline V gives CDR1 KGHSH, CDR2 LQKENI. The length of the CDR3 is 15 residues. In DNA, the CDR3 is TGTGCCAGCTCACAAGTCCGGGACAGGGACTACGAGCAGTACTTC. It specifies CASSQVRDRDYEQYF.

This rearrangement joins TRBV11-2 to TRBJ1-3; D is possibly TRBD1 (5 bases). This CDR3 has 16 residues. Germline CDR1 SGHAT, CDR2 FQNNGV. V was trimmed by 4 bases and J by 0 bases, leaving 13 bases between them. The CDR3 here is CASSSSGTASGNTIYF. CDR3 DNA sequence: TGTGCCAGCAGCTCAAGCGGGACCGCCTCTGGAAACACCATATATTTT.

This clone was detected only once. This chain joins TRBV19 and TRBJ2-7; tentatively, D is TRBD2 (6 bases). The length of the CDR3 is 15 residues. Germline CDR1 and CDR2: LNHDA and SQIVND (reference sequence). Trimming pared 1 base from V and 2 bases from J, leaving 12 bases between. This CDR3 is CASSIAQGLTYEQYF. The DNA of the CDR3 is TGTGCCAGTAGTATAGCCCAGGGACTGACCTACGAGCAGTACTTC.

The J gene is TRBJ2-5, the V gene TRBV5-6; D is possibly TRBD1 (5 bases). Between the trimmed V and J ends, which lost 4 bases and 3 bases, there was a span of 13 bases. CDR1 SGHDT and CDR2 YYEEEE come from the germline V gene. The CDR3 loop spans 14 amino acids. For the CDR3, the DNA is TGTGCCAGCAGCATCTACCAGGGTAAAGAGACCCAGTACTTC. The encoded protein is CASSIYQGKETQYF.

This sequence joins TRBV7-9 and TRBJ1-4; 9 bases fit TRBD1. The CDR3 contains 15 residues. Germline V gene data show CDR1 as SEHNR and CDR2 as FQNEAQ (reference sequence). After removal of 0 bases from V and 10 bases from J, the junction contained 6 bases not matched to a gene. The CDR3 coding sequence is TGTGCCAGCAGCTTAGCAGGGACAGGGCCGGGAAAACTGTTTTTT. This gives the protein CASSLAGTGPGKLFF.

This sequence joins TRBV7-2 and TRBJ2-3; 13 bases line up with TRBD2. The CDR3 is 19 residues long. Germline V lookup: CDR1 SGHTA, CDR2 FQGNSA. After removal of 5 bases from V and 0 bases from J, the junction contained 11 bases not matched to a gene. Here the CDR3 DNA reads TGTGCCAGCAGCACACCCTGGACTAGCGGGAGAACCAGCACAGATACGCAGTATTTT. This codes for CASSTPWTSGRTSTDTQYF.

V and J are TRBV18 and TRBJ1-6; 7 bases map to TRBD1. Trimming took 5 bases from V and 10 from J; bases not matched to a gene: 5. From germline, CDR1 is KGHSH and CDR2 LQKENI. The CDR3 is made up of 13 amino acids. CDR3 in amino acids: CASSTDRDSPLHF. The CDR3 DNA reads as TGTGCCAGCTCAACAGACAGGGACTCACCCCTCCACTTT.

This chain uses TRBV10-3 with TRBJ2-3; 12 bases are a match to TRBD2. This CDR3 comprises 17 residues. CDR1 and CDR2 (germline): ENHRY, SYGVKD. With 2 bases clipped from V and 0 bases from J, the junction kept 3 bases outside the gene matches. CDR3 region: CAISETSGGLSTDTQYF. The CDR3 bases are TGTGCCATCAGTGAGACTAGCGGGGGGCTGAGCACAGATACGCAGTATTTT.

V usage is TRBV11-3 and J usage is TRBJ2-3; D might be TRBD2 (6 bases). This CDR3 has 13 residues. The germline V gene encodes CDR1 SGHNT and CDR2 YENEEA. With 6 bases removed from V and 4 bases from J, the gap between germline ends came to 11 bases. The CDR3 region is CASRLTRADTQYF. The DNA for the CDR3 is TGTGCCAGCAGGTTGACTAGGGCAGATACGCAGTATTTT.

The rearrangement joins TRBV30 to TRBJ1-4, with TRBD1 matching 9 bases. The CDR3 spans 14 residues. The V gene's germline CDR1 is GTSNPN and CDR2 SVGIG (reference sequence). J lost 5 bases, V lost 2 bases, and 3 bases had no gene match. DNA of the CDR3: TGTGCCTGGAGTCCCGGGACAGGGAATGAAAAACTGTTTTTT. Residues: CAWSPGTGNEKLFF. The full variable domain, its missing parts supplied by reference TRBV30 and TRBJ1-4, is SQTIHQWPATLVQPVGSPLSLECTVEGTSNPNLYWYRQAAGRGLQLLFYSVGIGQISSEVPQNLSASRPQDRQFILSSKKLLLSDSGFYLCAWSPGTGNEKLFFGSGTQLSVL.